A selection of T cell receptor beta chains follows, all from one sample in a study of blood T cells in healthy people across ages. One entry per CDR3 protein, called by TCRdb with MiXCR from the 5' RACE reads. The profile shows some 1.4 million distinct CDR3 sequences, roughly 40% of them singletons. The sequencing sample was made of blood. The receptor set was obtained from a woman under 30 in good health. CDR3s include the opening cysteine and the closing phenylalanine or tryptophan.

V	J	CDR3
TRBV7-2	TRBJ2-7	CASSSNGLAGGLHEQYF
TRBV20-1	TRBJ2-4	CSAGLAGGLEQYF
TRBV29-1	TRBJ1-1	CSVDPTGAMNTEAFF
TRBV7-9	TRBJ2-7	CASLPLSGPYEQYF
TRBV6-5	TRBJ2-1	CASSYFLGNEQFF
TRBV20-1	TRBJ2-7	CSARTAGDEQYF
TRBV6-1	TRBJ2-7	CASSEQGHYEQYF
TRBV7-2	TRBJ2-7	CASSLALPVVSEYEQYF
TRBV20-1	TRBJ2-1	CSARARDRVQETQFF
TRBV14	TRBJ2-7	CASRGGAVDSYEQYF
TRBV5-1	TRBJ2-3	CASSLDVAWSTDTQYF
TRBV20-1	TRBJ2-7	CSAQTSGGAPETTPYEQYF
TRBV5-1	TRBJ2-3	CASNMEGASTDTQYF
TRBV29-1	TRBJ1-1	CSVDLGDGEAFF
TRBV21-1	TRBJ2-1	CASSVFLAGLYNEQFF
TRBV5-1	TRBJ2-1	CASSLAGHEQFF
TRBV12-3/TRBV12-4	TRBJ1-6	CASSTVGSSPLHF
TRBV12-3/TRBV12-4	TRBJ1-1	CASSTERGRGAEAFF
TRBV3-1	TRBJ2-1	CASSQMGLAPNEQFF
TRBV28	.	CASSLYTGTSSYEQYF
TRBV20-1	TRBJ2-5	CSAPLYGGETQYF
TRBV6-5	TRBJ1-1	CASRRGPLVNTEAFF
TRBV20-1	TRBJ2-7	CSARTGRGTYEQYF
TRBV2	TRBJ2-2	CASRGGTTNTGELFF
TRBV20-1	TRBJ2-1	CSASQKPTSEQFF
TRBV27	TRBJ2-1	CASRRGEAGDLGEQFF
TRBV11-1	TRBJ1-1	CASSPDRGNMNTEAFF
TRBV5-8	.	CASSLTHRTGFEQYF
TRBV12-3/TRBV12-4	TRBJ2-5	CASSCLGAETQYF
TRBV6-5	TRBJ2-3	CASSYSWGDGTDTQYF
TRBV5-5	TRBJ1-6	CASSLRAGGVFNSPLHF
TRBV11-2	TRBJ1-2	CASSLDPRNYGYTF